Given below is one T cell receptor beta chain in context. Which antigen it targets is not known. No much larger clonotype is one base removed from it; base qualities were not supplied. The TCR beta CDR3 regions were amplified from RNA transcripts. For the first round of RT-PCR on the TCR CDR3, the HTBI primer set was used together with the Qiagen OneStep RT-PCR kit. Libraries were constructed in a second round of multiplex PCR, after which size selection and purification were carried out. Paired-end sequencing of the libraries was performed with 100 bp reads on an Illumina HiSeq2000. On the authors' methods: SOAPnuke was used to process the raw data, throwing out any read that contained adapters or uncalled bases, had a mean Phred below 15, or lacked an exact constant-primer or identifier match. COPE v1.2.5 was used to merge the high-quality paired reads, and each unique nucleotide sequence was defined as a clonotype. Clonotypes were aligned to IMGT TRBV, TRBD and TRBJ reference segments using MiTCR v1.1. The analysis included only V-J combinations with a frequency above 0.0001, which together covered around 99% of the repertoires. The TCS score was defined as the ratio of F50 (clonal expansion) to E x V (chaos), calculated using BLOSUM62-based TCRdist between CDR3 peptides within each V-J. Welch's t-statistics and random forest reduced 500 to 550 V-J features to 13, which were used in a naive Bayes classifier (R e1071). Thyroid-blood repertoire similarity was quantified with the Morisita-Horn index. The public reads were run again by TCRdb, first through fastp at Q25 and then through MiXCR, and only productive beta chains were kept. Each CDR3 protein appears once, grouped with its most common genes and DNA. These V and J calls derive from TCRdb rather than the authors' analysis. The sample table shows tens of thousands of distinct CDR3 sequences, and around 55% are seen once. The ten most abundant clones make up over 30% of the sample.

This sample is drawn from a study of T cells in Graves' hyperthyroidism and ophthalmopathy (dated by TCRdb to 2018 to 2020). The study in broad terms: To identify distinguishing TCR V-J signatures, a discovery cohort of some 100 patients was used, comprising 40 to 45 with Graves' ophthalmopathy and 55 to 65 with stable Graves' hyperthyroidism. Prospective prediction of ophthalmopathy was tested in an independent validation cohort consisting of roughly 20 hyperthyroidism patients and some 16 patients who later progressed to ophthalmopathy. The 100 or so discovery patients were divided at random into training and test sets in a 7:3 ratio. Thyroid tissue and blood T-cell repertoires from six Graves' hyperthyroidism patients were also compared in the study. After sampling, hyperthyroidism patients received methimazole starting at 30 mg daily, and ophthalmopathy patients received high-dose intravenous methylprednisolone. The paper describes TCR Vbeta CDR3 sequencing of about 140 peripheral blood samples, made up of 43 ophthalmopathy patients, approximately 76 hyperthyroidism patients and roughly 17 progressor patients. The paper as a whole reports these results and caveats: No statistical method was used to set the sample size in advance, and investigators knew the group allocation. Ophthalmopathy was separated from stable hyperthyroidism by a 13 V-J signature model, with 87.88% sensitivity and 81% to 82% specificity obtained in cross-validation and 80%/75% obtained in testing. Most expanded thyroid clonotypes (frequency above 0.001) were also found in blood, which suggests that blood repertoires may mirror thyroid immune responses. In validation, the model predicted progression to ophthalmopathy a median of about 6.5 months before onset, with roughly 70% sensitivity and roughly 73% specificity.

Including the terminal cysteine and phenylalanine, the CDR3 comprises 15 residues. CDR3 DNA is the only sequence kept; it has 45 bases, read in frame from the first base. The germline V gene specifies ENHRY as CDR1 and SYGVKD as CDR2. Here V drops 10 bases and J drops 2 bases, and the junction holds 12 bases not matched to any gene. Stable Graves' hyperthyroidism was defined as the absence of progression to ophthalmopathy over 18 months of follow-up. Hyperthyroidism patients were newly diagnosed, had a disease duration of under 2 months, and were aged 18 to 65 years. Patients with uncontrolled infections, other autoimmune diseases, pregnancy or lactation were excluded. Diagnoses were established on the basis of clinical symptoms, serum thyroxine and TRAb, thyroid ultrasound, and orbital computed tomography. Trizol reagent was used to extract total RNA, and RNA quality was then checked on an Agilent 2100 Bioanalyzer.

The receptor's source is a man younger than 35 with Graves' hyperthyroidism. The material sequenced was peripheral blood or thyroid tissue (not recorded which). The chain links TRBV10-3 with TRBJ2-7, and 9 junction bases match TRBD2. Read as DNA, the sequence is TGTGCCACCGTGCCGGGACTAGCCTTTACCTACGAGCAGTACTTC. It encodes CATVPGLAFTYEQYF.